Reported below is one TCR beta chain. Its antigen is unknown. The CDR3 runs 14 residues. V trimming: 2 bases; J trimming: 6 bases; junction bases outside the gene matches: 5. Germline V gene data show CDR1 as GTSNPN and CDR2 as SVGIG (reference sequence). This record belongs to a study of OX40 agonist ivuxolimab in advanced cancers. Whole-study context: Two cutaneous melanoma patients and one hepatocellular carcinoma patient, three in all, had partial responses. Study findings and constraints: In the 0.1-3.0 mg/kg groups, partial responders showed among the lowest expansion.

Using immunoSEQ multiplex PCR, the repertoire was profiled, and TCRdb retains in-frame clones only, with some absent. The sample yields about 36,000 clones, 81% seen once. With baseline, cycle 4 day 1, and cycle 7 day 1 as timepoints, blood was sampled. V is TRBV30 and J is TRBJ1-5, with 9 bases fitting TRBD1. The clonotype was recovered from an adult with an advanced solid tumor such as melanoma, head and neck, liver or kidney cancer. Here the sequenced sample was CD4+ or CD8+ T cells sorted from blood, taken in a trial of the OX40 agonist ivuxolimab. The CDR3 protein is CAWSSGQGSQPQHF. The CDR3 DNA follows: TGTGCCTGGAGTTCAGGACAGGGGAGTCAGCCCCAGCATTTT.